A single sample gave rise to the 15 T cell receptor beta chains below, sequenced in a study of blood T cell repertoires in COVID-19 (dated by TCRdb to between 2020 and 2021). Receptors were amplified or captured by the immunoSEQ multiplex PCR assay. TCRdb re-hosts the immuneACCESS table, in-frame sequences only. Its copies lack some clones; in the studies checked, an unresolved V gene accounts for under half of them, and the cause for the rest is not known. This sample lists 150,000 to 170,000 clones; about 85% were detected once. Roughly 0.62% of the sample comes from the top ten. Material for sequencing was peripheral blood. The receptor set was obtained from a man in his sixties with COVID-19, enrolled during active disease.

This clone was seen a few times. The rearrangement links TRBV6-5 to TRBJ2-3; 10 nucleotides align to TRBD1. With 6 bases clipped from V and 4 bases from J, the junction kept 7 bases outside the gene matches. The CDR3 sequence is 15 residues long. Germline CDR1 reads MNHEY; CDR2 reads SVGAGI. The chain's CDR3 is CASSTPGQGSDTQYF. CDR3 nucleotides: TGTGCCAGCAGCACCCCGGGACAGGGGTCAGATACGCAGTATTTT.

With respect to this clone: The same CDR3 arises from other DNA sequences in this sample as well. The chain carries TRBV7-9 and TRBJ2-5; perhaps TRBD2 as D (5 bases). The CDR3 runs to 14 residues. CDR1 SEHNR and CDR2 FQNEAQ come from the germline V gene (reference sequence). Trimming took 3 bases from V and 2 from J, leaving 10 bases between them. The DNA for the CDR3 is TGTGCCAGCAGCTTGCGGACTTTACAAGAGACCCAGTACTTC. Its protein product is CASSLRTLQETQYF.

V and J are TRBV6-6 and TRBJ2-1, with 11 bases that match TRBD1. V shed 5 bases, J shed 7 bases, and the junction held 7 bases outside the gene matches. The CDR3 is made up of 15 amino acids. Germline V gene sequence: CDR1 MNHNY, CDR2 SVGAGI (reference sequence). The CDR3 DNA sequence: TGTGCCAGCAGTGACCGGACAGGGGGCGGGAATGAGCAGTTCTTC. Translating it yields CASSDRTGGGNEQFF.

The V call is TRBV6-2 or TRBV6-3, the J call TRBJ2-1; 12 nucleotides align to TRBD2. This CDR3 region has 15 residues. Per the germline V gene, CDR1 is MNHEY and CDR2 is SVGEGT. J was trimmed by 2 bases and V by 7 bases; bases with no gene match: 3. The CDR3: CASNPSGGAYNEQFF. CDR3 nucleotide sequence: TGTGCCAGCAACCCTAGCGGGGGGGCCTACAATGAGCAGTTCTTC.

The CDR3, as DNA: TGCAGCGTTGAACCTCCAGGGGGTTACTATGGCTACACCTTC. It yields the protein CSVEPPGGYYGYTF. V is TRBV29-1 and J is TRBJ1-2, with 7 bases matching TRBD1. Trimming at V came to 2 bases and at J to 3 bases, leaving 6 bases not matched to a gene. This CDR3 has 14 amino acids. Looked up from germline, CDR1 is SQVTM and CDR2 is ANQGSEA.

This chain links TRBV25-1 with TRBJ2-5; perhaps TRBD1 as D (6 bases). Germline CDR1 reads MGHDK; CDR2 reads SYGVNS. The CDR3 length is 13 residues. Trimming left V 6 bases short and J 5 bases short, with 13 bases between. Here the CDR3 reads CASRGSTGETQYF. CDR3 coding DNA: TGTGCCAGCAGGGGATCAACAGGGGAGACCCAGTACTTC.

The CDR3 sequence is CASSLGTGGNYGYTF. The CDR3, as DNA: TGCGCCAGCAGCCTAGGGACAGGGGGGAACTATGGCTACACCTTC. The chain joins TRBV4-3 to TRBJ1-2; 11 nucleotides agree with TRBD1. The V and J ends lost 4 bases and 2 bases, in that order; junction bases with no gene match: 3. There are 15 residues in the CDR3. In germline, CDR1 is LGHNA, CDR2 YSLEER.

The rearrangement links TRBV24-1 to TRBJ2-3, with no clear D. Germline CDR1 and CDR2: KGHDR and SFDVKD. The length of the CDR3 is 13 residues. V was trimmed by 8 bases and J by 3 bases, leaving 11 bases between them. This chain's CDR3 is CATKESGTDTQYF. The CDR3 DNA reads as TGTGCCACCAAAGAATCGGGTACAGATACGCAGTATTTT.

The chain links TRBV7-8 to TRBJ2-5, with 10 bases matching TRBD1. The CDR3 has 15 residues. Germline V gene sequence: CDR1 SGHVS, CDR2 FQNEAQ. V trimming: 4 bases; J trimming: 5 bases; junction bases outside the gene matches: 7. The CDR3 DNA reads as TGTGCCAGCAGCTCCGACAGGGGGCGAGGGGAGACCCAGTACTTC. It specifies CASSSDRGRGETQYF.

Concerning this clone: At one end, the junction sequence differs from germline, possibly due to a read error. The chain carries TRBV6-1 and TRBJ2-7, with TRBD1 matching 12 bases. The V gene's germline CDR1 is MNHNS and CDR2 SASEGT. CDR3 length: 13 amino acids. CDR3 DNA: TGTGCCAGCAGTGAAGCTACCGGGACAGGGGGCATCTTC. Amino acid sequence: CASSEATGTGGIF.

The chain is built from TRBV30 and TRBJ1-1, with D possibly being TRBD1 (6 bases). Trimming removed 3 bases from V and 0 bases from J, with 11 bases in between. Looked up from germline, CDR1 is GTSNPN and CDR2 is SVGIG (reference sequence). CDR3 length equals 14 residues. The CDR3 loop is CAWSQGQLNTEAFF. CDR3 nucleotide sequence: TGTGCCTGGAGCCAGGGACAATTGAACACTGAAGCTTTCTTT.

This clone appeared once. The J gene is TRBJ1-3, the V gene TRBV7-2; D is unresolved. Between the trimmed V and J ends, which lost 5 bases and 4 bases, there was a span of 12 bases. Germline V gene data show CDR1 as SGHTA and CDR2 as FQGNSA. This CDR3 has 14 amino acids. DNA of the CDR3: TGTGCCAGCAGCCCCTCCGGGGTCGGAAACACCATATATTTT. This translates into CASSPSGVGNTIYF.

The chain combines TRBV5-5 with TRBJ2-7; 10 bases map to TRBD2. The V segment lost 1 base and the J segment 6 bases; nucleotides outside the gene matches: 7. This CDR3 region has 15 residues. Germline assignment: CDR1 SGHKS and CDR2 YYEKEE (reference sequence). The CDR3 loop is CASSLRTSGDGEQYF. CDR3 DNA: TGTGCCAGCAGCTTGCGAACTAGCGGGGATGGCGAGCAGTACTTC.

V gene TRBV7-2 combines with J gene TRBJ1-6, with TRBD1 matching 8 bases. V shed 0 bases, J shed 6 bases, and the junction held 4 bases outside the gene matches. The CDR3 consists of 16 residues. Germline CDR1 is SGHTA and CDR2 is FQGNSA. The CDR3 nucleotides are TGTGCCAGCAGCTTAGCGGCAGGGGGCCTTAATTCACCCCTCCACTTT. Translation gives CASSLAAGGLNSPLHF.

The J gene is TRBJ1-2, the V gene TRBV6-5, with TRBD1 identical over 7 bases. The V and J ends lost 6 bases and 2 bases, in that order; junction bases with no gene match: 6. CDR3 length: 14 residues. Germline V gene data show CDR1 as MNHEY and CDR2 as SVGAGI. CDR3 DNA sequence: TGTGCCAGCAGAGGGGGACAGTTAAACTATGGCTACACCTTC. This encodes CASRGGQLNYGYTF.